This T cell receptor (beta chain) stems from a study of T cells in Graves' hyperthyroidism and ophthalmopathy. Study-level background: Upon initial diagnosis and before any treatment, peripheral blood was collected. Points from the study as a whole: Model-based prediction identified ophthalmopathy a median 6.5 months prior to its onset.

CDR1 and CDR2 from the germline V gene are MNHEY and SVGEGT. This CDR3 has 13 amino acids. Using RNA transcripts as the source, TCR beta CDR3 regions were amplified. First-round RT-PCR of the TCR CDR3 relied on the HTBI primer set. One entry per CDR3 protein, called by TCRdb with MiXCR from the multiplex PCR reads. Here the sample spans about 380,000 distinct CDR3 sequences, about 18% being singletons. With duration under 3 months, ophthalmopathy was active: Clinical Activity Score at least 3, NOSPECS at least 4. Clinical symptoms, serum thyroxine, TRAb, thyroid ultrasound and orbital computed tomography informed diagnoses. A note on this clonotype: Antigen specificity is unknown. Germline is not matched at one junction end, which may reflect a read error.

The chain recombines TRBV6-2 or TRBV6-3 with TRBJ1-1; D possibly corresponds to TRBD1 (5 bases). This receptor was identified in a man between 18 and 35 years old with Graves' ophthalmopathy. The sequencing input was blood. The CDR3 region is CASSWGPNTGAFF. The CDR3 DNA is TGTGCCAGCAGTTGGGGACCTAACACTGGAGCTTTCTTT.